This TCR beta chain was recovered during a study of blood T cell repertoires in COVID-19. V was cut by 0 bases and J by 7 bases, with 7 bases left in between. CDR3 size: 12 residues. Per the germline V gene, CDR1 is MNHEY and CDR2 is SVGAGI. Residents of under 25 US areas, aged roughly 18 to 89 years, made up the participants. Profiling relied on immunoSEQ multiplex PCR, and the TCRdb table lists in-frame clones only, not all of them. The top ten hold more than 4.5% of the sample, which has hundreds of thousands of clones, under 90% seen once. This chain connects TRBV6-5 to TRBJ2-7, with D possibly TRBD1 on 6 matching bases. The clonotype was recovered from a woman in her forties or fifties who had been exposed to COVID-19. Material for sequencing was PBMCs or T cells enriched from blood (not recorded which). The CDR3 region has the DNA TGTGCCAGCAGTTACTCGGGGACAGAGCAGTACTTC. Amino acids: CASSYSGTEQYF.